One and the same sample provided the 25 T cell receptor beta chains below, sequenced in a study of identical twins. TCRdb processed the 5' RACE reads anew with MiXCR; each CDR3 protein has one entry. The sample consists of 700,000 or so distinct CDR3 sequences, 8% to 9% of them appearing once. These data were also filed under a second study, of yellow fever vaccine responses in identical twins.

The sequencing sample was made of PBMCs. The receptors come from a woman aged 18-29 years in good health.

The rearrangement joins TRBV15 to TRBJ2-7; 11 bases align to TRBD2. There are 18 residues in the CDR3. The V gene's germline CDR1 is LNHNV and CDR2 YYDKDF (reference sequence). J gave up 6 bases and V 0 bases, and 13 bases lay outside the gene matches. The CDR3: CATSRDTSGGDLPVEQYF. CDR3 bases: TGTGCCACCAGCAGAGATACTAGCGGGGGCGACCTTCCCGTCGAGCAGTACTTC.

CDR3 amino acids: CASSGSGTTYEQYF. As DNA, the CDR3 is TGTGCCAGCAGCGGTAGCGGGACGACCTACGAGCAGTACTTC. The chain carries TRBV9 and TRBJ2-7; 8 bases align to TRBD2. The CDR3 consists of 14 residues. CDR1 and CDR2 (germline): SGDLS, YYNGEE. J was trimmed by 2 bases and V by 3 bases; bases with no gene match: 4.

The chain employs TRBV6-4 and TRBJ1-1; TRBD1 aligns across 7 bases. After removal of 8 bases from V and 0 bases from J, the junction contained 12 bases not matched to a gene. The CDR3 has 16 amino acids. Germline CDR1 reads MRHNA; CDR2 reads SNTAGT. CDR3 protein: CASARDSQFMNTEAFF. The CDR3, as DNA: TGTGCCAGCGCCCGGGACAGCCAATTCATGAACACTGAAGCTTTCTTT.

V usage is TRBV30 and J usage is TRBJ1-5; D not resolved. The CDR3 spans 13 residues. CDR1 is GTSNPN and CDR2 is SVGIG in the germline V gene (reference sequence). Trimming took off 1 base at V and 3 bases at J, with 7 bases between the two ends. In DNA form, the CDR3 reads TGTGCCTGGAGTGAGGCTTCCAATCAGCCCCAGCATTTT. Protein: CAWSEASNQPQHF.

This sequence joins TRBV10-3 and TRBJ2-3; 10 bases agree with TRBD2. The germline CDR1 and CDR2 sequences are ENHRY and SYGVKD. The CDR3 has 16 residues. V gave up 5 bases and J gave up 0 bases; unmatched junction bases: 5. The CDR3 region is CAISTIAGGSTDTQYF. The DNA of the CDR3 is TGTGCCATCAGTACCATAGCGGGGGGCAGCACAGATACGCAGTATTTT.

J is TRBJ2-1 and V is TRBV27, with D unclear. The germline V gene encodes CDR1 MNHEY and CDR2 SMNVEV (reference sequence). The CDR3 has 16 amino acids. Trimming stripped 1 base from V and 0 bases from J, with 10 bases between. The CDR3 region has the DNA TGTGCCAGCAGTTTATTTCGCCTAGGCTCCTACAATGAGCAGTTCTTC. Its translation is CASSLFRLGSYNEQFF.

This clonotype was detected a few times. This sequence joins TRBV5-1 and TRBJ2-3; no reliable D call. Germline assignment: CDR1 SGHRS and CDR2 YFSETQ. V dropped 0 bases and J dropped 0 bases, with 8 bases sitting between them. The CDR3 has 15 residues. As DNA, the CDR3 is TGCGCCAGCAGCTTGGATGGGGTTAGCACAGATACGCAGTATTTT. Amino acids: CASSLDGVSTDTQYF.

In this sample, this clonotype turned up a few times. This rearrangement joins TRBV19 to TRBJ2-7; the D gene could be TRBD1 or TRBD2 (5 bases each). Trimming shortened V by 4 bases and J by 3 bases, and 13 bases separated the two germline ends. This CDR3 has 14 residues. The germline CDR1 and CDR2 sequences are LNHDA and SQIVND (reference sequence). The CDR3 here is CASSTTGQIYEQYF. The CDR3, as DNA: TGTGCCAGTAGTACCACGGGGCAGATCTACGAGCAGTACTTC. Together with reference TRBV19 and TRBJ2-7, the CDR3 gives the full variable domain: DGGITQSPKYLFRKEGQNVTLSCEQNLNHDAMYWYRQDPGQGLRLIYYSQIVNDFQKGDIAEGYSVSREKKESFPLTVTSAQKNPTAFYLCASSTTGQIYEQYFGPGTRLTVT.

This clonotype was seen a few times. The chain has TRBV6-1 and TRBJ2-5; D is uncertain. The CDR3 consists of 17 residues. CDR1 is MNHNS, CDR2 SASEGT, per germline. V lost 1 base, J lost 5 bases, and 20 bases lay in between. Here the CDR3 reads CASSEDSEETLWETQYF. Written as DNA, the CDR3 is TGTGCCAGCAGTGAAGATTCGGAAGAGACACTTTGGGAGACCCAGTACTTC.

The table lists this clonotype with a few counts. CDR3 residues: CASSLTGTQPQHF. Written as DNA, the CDR3 is TGTGCCAGCAGCCTGACAGGGACTCAGCCCCAGCATTTT. J is TRBJ1-5 and V is TRBV28; 7 positions match TRBD1. Germline CDR1 and CDR2: MDHEN and SYDVKM. CDR3 length: 13 residues. The V and J ends lost 6 bases and 6 bases, in that order; junction bases with no gene match: 5.

The sample holds a few counts of this clonotype. The chain links TRBV4-2 to TRBJ2-1; 11 bases match TRBD2. J gave up 4 bases and V 3 bases, and 8 bases lay outside the gene matches. Germline V lookup: CDR1 LGHNA, CDR2 YNFKEQ. The CDR3 is 17 amino acids. This CDR3 is CASSQHKLAGDYNEQFF. The CDR3 bases are TGTGCCAGCAGCCAGCACAAACTAGCGGGGGATTACAATGAGCAGTTCTTC.

There are a few counts of this clonotype. V and J are TRBV3-1 and TRBJ2-5; D is undetermined. Trimming stripped 1 base from V and 5 bases from J, with 14 bases between. CDR3 length: 15 amino acids. Germline V gene data show CDR1 as LGHDT and CDR2 as YNNKEL (reference sequence). The CDR3 DNA is TGTGCCAGCAGCCAAGTGTTAGGGAACGAGGAGACCCAGTACTTC. It yields the protein CASSQVLGNEETQYF.

Many counts were recorded for this clonotype. V and J are TRBV12-3 or TRBV12-4 and TRBJ2-3; no reliable D call. V was cut by 5 bases and J by 1 base, with 7 bases left in between. The CDR3 extends over 13 amino acids. CDR3 nucleotide sequence: TGTGCCAGCAGTCCAGGACGCACAGATACGCAGTATTTT. Its protein is CASSPGRTDTQYF.

At least ten counts were recorded for this clonotype. V is TRBV28 and J is TRBJ2-7, with D possibly TRBD1 on 6 matching bases. The CDR3 length is 14 residues. Trimming shortened V by 5 bases and J by 6 bases, and 17 bases separated the two germline ends. Germline loops: CDR1 MDHEN, CDR2 SYDVKM. CDR3 nucleotide sequence: TGTGCCAGCAGTCCCCTACAGGGACGTCGCGAGCAGTACTTC. Translated: CASSPLQGRREQYF. The full variable domain, rest sourced from reference TRBV28 and TRBJ2-7, is DVKVTQSSRYLVKRTGEKVFLECVQDMDHENMFWYRQDPGLGLRLIYFSYDVKMKEKGDIPEGYSVSREKKERFSLILESASTNQTSMYLCASSPLQGRREQYFGPGTRLTVT.

This clonotype was recorded at least ten times. This sequence joins TRBV10-3 and TRBJ2-3, with 7 positions matching TRBD1. After removal of 9 bases from V and 2 bases from J, the junction contained 8 bases not matched to a gene. The CDR3 totals 14 residues. Germline V gives CDR1 ENHRY, CDR2 SYGVKD. CDR3 protein: CAMTKDRSTDTQYF. The CDR3 bases are TGTGCCATGACAAAGGACAGGTCCACAGATACGCAGTATTTT.

The chain combines TRBV20-1 with TRBJ2-3; 10 bases align to TRBD2. V was clipped by 2 bases and J by 4 bases; unmatched bases: 3. CDR1 DFQATT and CDR2 SNEGSKA come from the germline V gene (reference sequence). The CDR3 is made up of 14 amino acids. Written as DNA, the CDR3 is TGCAGTGCTAGACCGAGCGGGAGGGCAGATACGCAGTATTTT. Its translation: CSARPSGRADTQYF.

This clonotype has a count of ten or more. This chain links TRBV15 with TRBJ2-1; the match to TRBD1 covers 8 bases. Germline V CDR1 and CDR2: LNHNV, YYDKDF (reference sequence). The CDR3 runs 14 residues. Trimming took 3 bases from V and 8 from J; bases not matched to a gene: 6. CDR3 DNA: TGTGCCACCAGCAGGGACAGGGATTTCGATGAGCAGTTCTTC. Protein product: CATSRDRDFDEQFF.

The chain employs TRBV7-6 and TRBJ2-1; 9 bases are shared with TRBD2. Looked up from germline, CDR1 is SGHVS and CDR2 is FNYEAQ. This CDR3 has 15 amino acids. V lost 2 bases, J lost 10 bases, and 9 bases stayed unmatched. The CDR3 is CASSLFGSGGKEQFF. The CDR3 region has the DNA TGTGCCAGCAGCTTATTCGGTAGCGGGGGAAAGGAGCAGTTCTTC. The whole variable domain, filled in from reference TRBV7-6 and TRBJ2-1, reads GAGVSQSPRYKVTKRGQDVALRCDPISGHVSLYWYRQALGQGPEFLTYFNYEAQQDKSGLPNDRFSAERPEGSISTLTIQRTEQRDSAMYRCASSLFGSGGKEQFFGPGTRLTVL.

V gene TRBV10-3 combines with J gene TRBJ2-5, with D possibly called TRBD1 or TRBD2 (5 bases each). CDR3 length equals 14 residues. Trimming left V 0 bases short and J 4 bases short, with 9 bases between. The germline V gene encodes CDR1 ENHRY and CDR2 SYGVKD. Written as DNA, the CDR3 is TGTGCCATCAGTGAGTCGGGTGGGGGAGAGACCCAGTACTTC. Translation: CAISESGGGETQYF.

The chain links TRBV12-3 or TRBV12-4 to TRBJ2-3; the D gene is possibly TRBD2 (5 bases). CDR3 size: 16 residues. V lost 1 base, J lost 8 bases, and 19 bases lay in between. The CDR3 sequence is CASSLEVGPRGFTQYF. CDR3 nucleotide sequence: TGTGCCAGCAGTTTAGAGGTTGGACCCCGCGGGTTTACGCAGTATTTT.

This clonotype was seen many times. The chain combines TRBV12-3 or TRBV12-4 with TRBJ2-1, with 10 bases aligning to TRBD2. This CDR3 comprises 15 residues. V gave up 3 bases and J gave up 10 bases; unmatched junction bases: 9. Here the CDR3 DNA reads TGTGCCAGCAGTTTTTCGGCTAGCGGGGGTACGGAGCAGTTCTTC. Protein product: CASSFSASGGTEQFF.

The chain has TRBV25-1 and TRBJ2-3; 7 bases are a match to TRBD1. Germline loops: CDR1 MGHDK, CDR2 SYGVNS. V shed 2 bases and J 4 bases; nucleotides not matched to a gene: 6. CDR3 length equals 15 residues. For the CDR3, the DNA is TGTGCCAGCAGTGAAAGACAGGGCGTGCCAGATACGCAGTATTTT. Its protein is CASSERQGVPDTQYF.

This clonotype was found a few times. V gene TRBV7-2 combines with J gene TRBJ2-3; 13 positions agree with TRBD2. The V gene's germline CDR1 is SGHTA and CDR2 FQGNSA. V lost 3 bases to trimming and J lost 5 bases; unmatched junction nucleotides: 8. The CDR3 has 17 amino acids. The CDR3 here is CASSLGTSGGAKDTQYF. The CDR3 nucleotides read TGTGCCAGCAGCTTGGGCACTAGCGGGGGGGCCAAAGATACGCAGTATTTT.

The gene calls are TRBV4-2 and TRBJ2-7, with 9 bases aligning to TRBD2. There are 15 residues in the CDR3. Germline loops: CDR1 LGHNA, CDR2 YNFKEQ. Trimming removed 4 bases from V and 2 bases from J; junction bases left unmatched: 6. The CDR3 bases are TGTGCCAGCAGCCGAGGACTAGCGCAAGCCTACGAGCAGTACTTC. Protein: CASSRGLAQAYEQYF.

This chain uses TRBV19 with TRBJ2-1, with D possibly being TRBD1 (8 bases). V was trimmed by 6 bases and J by 4 bases, leaving 16 bases between them. Looked up from germline, CDR1 is LNHDA and CDR2 is SQIVND (reference sequence). The CDR3 length is 15 residues. The CDR3 coding sequence is TGTGCCAGTAGAAAAACAGGGGGGGATTACAATGAGCAGTTCTTC. Amino acids: CASRKTGGDYNEQFF.